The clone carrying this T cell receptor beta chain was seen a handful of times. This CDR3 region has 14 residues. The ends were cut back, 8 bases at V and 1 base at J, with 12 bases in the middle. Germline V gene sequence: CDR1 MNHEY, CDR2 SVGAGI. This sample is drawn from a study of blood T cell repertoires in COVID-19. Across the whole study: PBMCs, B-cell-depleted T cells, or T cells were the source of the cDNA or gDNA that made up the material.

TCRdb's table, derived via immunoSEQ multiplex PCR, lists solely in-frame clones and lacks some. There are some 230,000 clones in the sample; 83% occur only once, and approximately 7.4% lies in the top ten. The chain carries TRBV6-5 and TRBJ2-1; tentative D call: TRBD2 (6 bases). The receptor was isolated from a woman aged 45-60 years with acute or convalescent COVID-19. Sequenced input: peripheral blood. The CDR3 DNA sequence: TGTGCCAGCCAGTTGGGGGGATCCTACAATGAGCAGTTCTTC. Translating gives CASQLGGSYNEQFF.